A single sample gave rise to the 10 T cell receptor beta chains below, sequenced in a study of blood T cell repertoires in COVID-19. The repertoire was sequenced with immunoSEQ multiplex PCR; TCRdb's copy has only in-frame clones and lacks some. The sample yields 250,000 or so clones, over 75% seen once. Sequences were obtained from PBMCs or T cells enriched from blood (not recorded which). The source of these receptors is a woman aged 45-65 years who had recovered from COVID-19.

The J gene is TRBJ2-3, the V gene TRBV5-1, with D perhaps TRBD2 (5 bases). Trimming cost V 7 bases and J 1 base, with 13 bases left between them. This CDR3 is built from 14 residues. Germline CDR1 and CDR2: SGHRS and YFSETQ. Here the CDR3 reads CASLDSGGTDTQYF. The CDR3 DNA reads as TGCGCCAGCCTGGACTCTGGGGGCACAGATACGCAGTATTTT.

About this clone: One end of the junction is discordant with germline, which a read error may explain. The CDR3 reads CASSLPGSSNEQFF. In nucleotides, the CDR3 is TGCGCCAGCAGCCTCCCGGGGTCCTCCAATGAGCAGTTCTTC. The V gene is TRBV5-1, the J gene TRBJ2-1; D may be TRBD2 (5 bases). CDR1 and CDR2 (germline): SGHRS, YFSETQ. The CDR3 runs 14 residues.

The chain couples TRBV3-1 (or the pseudogene TRBV3-2) to TRBJ1-1, with a weak D call TRBD1 (6 bases). Germline V CDR1 and CDR2: LGHDT, YNNKEL (reference sequence). V was pared by 2 bases and J by 8 bases, with 12 bases between. This CDR3 is built from 13 residues. This CDR3 reads CASSQTGFREAFF. CDR3 nucleotide sequence: TGTGCCAGCAGCCAAACAGGGTTCAGGGAAGCTTTCTTT.

V is TRBV19 and J is TRBJ2-3, with D possibly being TRBD2 (5 bases). This CDR3 is 12 amino acids long. Per germline, CDR1 LNHDA and CDR2 SQIVND (reference sequence). V was clipped by 4 bases and J by 4 bases, with 6 bases between them. The CDR3 loop reads CASSTRADTQYF. The CDR3 DNA reads TGTGCCAGTAGTACGCGGGCAGATACGCAGTATTTT.

This clone was counted only a few times. The chain employs TRBV25-1 and TRBJ1-2, with D unresolved. The CDR3 contains 12 residues. V gave up 3 bases and J gave up 8 bases, with 10 bases separating them. Germline V CDR1 and CDR2: MGHDK, SYGVNS. DNA of the CDR3: TGTGCCAGCAGTGACTTGATCAGAGGCTACACCTTC. Its protein product is CASSDLIRGYTF.

The rearrangement joins TRBV3-1 (or the pseudogene TRBV3-2) to TRBJ1-1; 9 nucleotides align to TRBD1. Germline CDR1 and CDR2: LGHDT and YNNKEL (reference sequence). Trimming removed 1 base from V and 4 bases from J; junction bases left unmatched: 1. The CDR3 extends over 14 amino acids. DNA for the CDR3: TGTGCCAGCAGCCAAGGGACAGGGGCCACTGAAGCTTTCTTT. Amino acid sequence: CASSQGTGATEAFF.

This clone was seen at least ten times. Within the sample, other DNA sequences also encode this same CDR3. The V call is TRBV6-5, the J call TRBJ2-2; a possible D gene is TRBD1 (5 bases). Germline assignment: CDR1 MNHEY and CDR2 SVGAGI. The CDR3 is made up of 14 amino acids. V lost 2 bases and J lost 4, with 8 bases in between. In DNA form, the CDR3 reads TGTGCCAGCAGTTACGACAGTGGCACCGGGGAGCTGTTTTTT. Its translation is CASSYDSGTGELFF.

This chain connects TRBV28 to TRBJ1-1; possible D gene TRBD1, 6 bases. Trimming removed 10 bases at V and 1 base at J, with 13 bases between. The CDR3 covers 13 residues. Germline V lookup: CDR1 MDHEN, CDR2 SYDVKM. For the CDR3, the DNA is TGTGCCACTTCGGACAGCCCGAACACTGAAGCTTTCTTT. Amino acid sequence: CATSDSPNTEAFF. Full variable domain (rest looked up from reference TRBV28 and TRBJ1-1): DVKVTQSSRYLVKRTGEKVFLECVQDMDHENMFWYRQDPGLGLRLIYFSYDVKMKEKGDIPEGYSVSREKKERFSLILESASTNQTSMYLCATSDSPNTEAFFGQGTRLTVV.

The rearrangement links TRBV4-2 to TRBJ2-7; TRBD2 matches at 16 bases. The CDR3 has 17 amino acids. The trim removed 2 bases at V and 4 bases at J, leaving 5 bases unmatched. Germline loops: CDR1 LGHNA, CDR2 YNFKEQ. CDR3 sequence: CASSQPGLAGGLYEQYF. CDR3 DNA: TGTGCCAGCAGCCAACCGGGACTAGCGGGAGGGCTATACGAGCAGTACTTC.

This clone was seen only once. The rearrangement uses TRBV30 and TRBJ1-5; D ambiguous. CDR1 and CDR2 (germline): GTSNPN, SVGIG (reference sequence). V lost 0 bases, J lost 6 bases, and 9 bases lay in between. This CDR3 spans 13 amino acids. The CDR3 sequence: CAWSVSSGQPQHF. For the CDR3, the DNA is TGTGCCTGGAGTGTTTCGAGTGGTCAGCCCCAGCATTTT. The full variable domain, completed using reference TRBV30 and TRBJ1-5, is SQTIHQWPATLVQPVGSPLSLECTVEGTSNPNLYWYRQAAGRGLQLLFYSVGIGQISSEVPQNLSASRPQDRQFILSSKKLLLSDSGFYLCAWSVSSGQPQHFGDGTRLSIL.